These 32 T cell receptor beta chains were sequenced from one sample in a study of Graves' ophthalmopathy and Graves' hyperthyroidism. RNA transcripts provided the template for amplifying TCR beta CDR3 regions. First-round RT-PCR relied on HTBI primers, and a second-round multiplex PCR came next. TCRdb itself ran the multiplex PCR reads through MiXCR, one entry per CDR3 protein. Among approximately 210,000 distinct CDR3 sequences listed, just under 30% were seen once. The sequencing input was peripheral blood. The receptors originated from a man over 45 with Graves' ophthalmopathy.

As for this clonotype: One end of the junction varies from germline; a read error may be responsible. The CDR3 sequence is CASSLWPGTGVYF. CDR3 nucleotide sequence: TGTGCCAGCAGTTTATGGCCCGGGACAGGGGTATATTTT. V usage is TRBV28 and J usage is TRBJ1-5; 10 bases agree with TRBD1. The CDR3 covers 13 residues. Per the germline V gene, CDR1 is MDHEN and CDR2 is SYDVKM.

This clonotype appeared many times. V usage is TRBV6-2 or TRBV6-3 and J usage is TRBJ1-1; no definite D call. Germline V gene data show CDR1 as MNHEY and CDR2 as SVGEGT. V was cut by 4 bases and J by 0 bases, with 15 bases left in between. The CDR3 loop spans 16 amino acids. The CDR3 loop is CASSFPVISMNTEAFF. Written as DNA, the CDR3 is TGTGCCAGCAGTTTTCCCGTAATATCAATGAACACTGAAGCTTTCTTT.

This clonotype appeared many times. This sequence joins TRBV6-5 and TRBJ2-5; D call uncertain. Germline V gene sequence: CDR1 MNHEY, CDR2 SVGAGI. Trimming took off 2 bases at V and 5 bases at J, with 6 bases between the two ends. The length of the CDR3 is 12 residues. In DNA, the CDR3 is TGTGCCAGCAGTTACAGGGATGAGACCCAGTACTTC. It specifies CASSYRDETQYF.

The sample holds many counts of this clonotype. The gene calls are TRBV6-5 and TRBJ2-5, with TRBD2 identical over 14 bases. Looked up from germline, CDR1 is MNHEY and CDR2 is SVGAGI. This CDR3 spans 18 amino acids. With V trimmed by 0 bases and J by 5 bases, 8 bases remained unmatched. This CDR3 reads CASSYSLGLAGVRETQYF. Written as DNA, the CDR3 is TGTGCCAGCAGTTACTCATTGGGACTAGCGGGAGTTCGTGAGACCCAGTACTTC.

V is TRBV19 and J is TRBJ1-2; TRBD1 matches 8 bases. Trimming cost V 3 bases and J 4 bases; bases outside gene matches: 7. The CDR3 consists of 15 residues. Germline CDR1 LNHDA, CDR2 SQIVND (reference sequence). The CDR3 is CASSIPGQGIYGYTF. The CDR3 nucleotides are TGTGCCAGTAGTATCCCCGGACAGGGAATCTATGGCTACACCTTC.

This clonotype was observed many times. The CDR3 loop is CAWSSVGEETQYF. CDR3 DNA: TGTGCCTGGAGTTCTGTTGGGGAAGAGACCCAGTACTTC. The chain joins TRBV30 to TRBJ2-5, with D uncertain. Germline CDR1 reads GTSNPN; CDR2 reads SVGIG (reference sequence). V gave up 2 bases and J gave up 3 bases, with 10 bases separating them. CDR3 size: 13 residues.

This clonotype has ten or more counts. This chain uses TRBV15 with TRBJ2-7, with TRBD2 matching over 14 bases. The CDR3 extends over 18 amino acids. The germline CDR1 and CDR2 sequences are LNHNV and YYDKDF (reference sequence). Losses at the gene ends were 3 bases for V and 3 bases for J; bases not matched to a gene: 10. CDR3 region: CATSRGTSGSRKSYEQYF. In nucleotides, the CDR3 is TGTGCCACCAGCAGGGGGACTAGCGGGAGCCGCAAGAGCTACGAGCAGTACTTC.

There are many counts of this clonotype. This rearrangement joins TRBV12-3 or TRBV12-4 to TRBJ2-2; no firm D call. The ends were cut back, 2 bases at V and 5 bases at J, with 12 bases in the middle. The CDR3 sequence is 15 residues long. The CDR3 coding sequence is TGTGCCAGCAGTTTAAGGAACAGCGCGACCGGGGAGCTGTTTTTT. It specifies CASSLRNSATGELFF.

The chain carries TRBV29-1 and TRBJ2-3, with a possible D match to TRBD1 (6 bases). The CDR3 runs to 16 residues. Looked up from germline, CDR1 is SQVTM and CDR2 is ANQGSEA. V lost 3 bases to trimming and J lost 2 bases, with 18 bases between them. The CDR3 protein is CSVEQLDRILTDTQYF. CDR3 DNA: TGCAGCGTTGAGCAACTCGACAGGATCCTCACAGATACGCAGTATTTT.

This clonotype was seen many times. J is TRBJ2-7 and V is TRBV6-1; 9 bases align to TRBD1. With 7 bases clipped from V and 5 bases from J, the junction kept 6 bases outside the gene matches. The CDR3 is 13 amino acids. Germline loops: CDR1 MNHNS, CDR2 SASEGT. This chain's CDR3 is CASTGTGRDEQYF. CDR3 sequence (DNA): TGTGCCAGCACAGGGACAGGGCGTGACGAGCAGTACTTC.

J is TRBJ1-2 and V is TRBV6-1; TRBD1 agrees at 12 bases. V gave up 7 bases and J gave up 5 bases; unmatched junction bases: 20. CDR3 length equals 19 residues. The germline V gene has CDR1 MNHNS and CDR2 SASEGT. CDR3 nucleotides: TGTGCCAGCACTGGAACCGGGACAGGGGGCGCAGTTGTACGGTATGGCTACACCTTC. Protein sequence: CASTGTGTGGAVVRYGYTF.

This clonotype was counted many times. The chain links TRBV19 to TRBJ1-2, with 8 positions matching TRBD1. The germline V gene has CDR1 LNHDA and CDR2 SQIVND (reference sequence). There are 13 residues in the CDR3. Germline trimming cut 8 bases from V and 7 bases from J; bases unmatched to any gene: 9. The DNA for the CDR3 is TGTGCCAGTTCCGCCGGGACAGGCGGTGGCTACACCTTC. Its translation: CASSAGTGGGYTF.

This clonotype occurred many times. This chain joins TRBV9 and TRBJ2-2; maybe TRBD1 (6 bases). This CDR3 is 15 amino acids long. CDR1 and CDR2 (germline): SGDLS, YYNGEE. V lost 4 bases and J 2 bases, leaving 12 bases between the germline ends. The CDR3 DNA is TGTGCCAGCAGCCCTCACAGGGTAAACACCGGGGAGCTGTTTTTT. Its protein is CASSPHRVNTGELFF.

The chain employs TRBV12-3 or TRBV12-4 and TRBJ1-6; D is perhaps TRBD1 (6 bases). There are 16 residues in the CDR3. The V end was cut by 3 bases, the J end by 7 bases, with 16 bases between. The CDR3 here is CASSLELSGANSPLHF. CDR3 DNA sequence: TGTGCCAGCAGTTTGGAGCTCTCGGGGGCCAATTCACCCCTCCACTTT.

This clonotype was seen repeatedly, ten times or more. J is TRBJ2-6 and V is TRBV27; no definite D call. The CDR3 has 15 amino acids. Trimming took 0 bases from V and 0 from J, leaving 3 bases between them. Germline V gene sequence: CDR1 MNHEY, CDR2 SMNVEV (reference sequence). As DNA, the CDR3 is TGTGCCAGCAGTTTATCCCTCTCTGGGGCCAACGTCCTGACTTTC. Translated: CASSLSLSGANVLTF.

This clonotype appeared a single time. This chain links TRBV4-3 with TRBJ2-5; perhaps TRBD1 as D (6 bases). The CDR3 totals 16 residues. CDR1 is LGHNA, CDR2 YSLEER, per germline. Trimming stripped 4 bases from V and 3 bases from J, with 18 bases between. CDR3 nucleotides: TGCGCCAGCAGCCCCTGGACAGTTCAAAGAGAAGAGACCCAGTACTTC. It codes for CASSPWTVQREETQYF.

The chain has TRBV24-1 and TRBJ2-5, with 11 bases fitting TRBD2. The CDR3 runs to 18 residues. J gave up 7 bases and V 2 bases, and 14 bases lay outside the gene matches. Germline assignment: CDR1 KGHDR and CDR2 SFDVKD. CDR3 residues: CATSDSGGLAGAIGTQYF. The CDR3 DNA sequence: TGTGCCACCAGTGATTCGGGAGGACTAGCGGGTGCGATAGGGACCCAGTACTTC.

The sample holds many counts of this clonotype. This may come from a read error, since a much larger clone is one base off. The J gene is TRBJ2-4, the V gene TRBV6-4; no firm D call. The CDR3 covers 14 residues. Germline V lookup: CDR1 MRHNA, CDR2 SNTAGT. The CDR3 DNA reads as TGTGCCAGCAGTGAGCACGTGGGCAGGTACATTCTGTACTTC. Its protein is CASSEHVGRYILYF.

The V and J genes are TRBV12-3 or TRBV12-4 and TRBJ1-1, with D possibly matching TRBD1 (5 bases). The CDR3 runs to 15 residues. The V gene lost 3 bases and the J gene lost 1 base, with 12 bases spanning the gap. The CDR3 region is CASSFGGTKNTEAFF. The CDR3 DNA sequence: TGTGCCAGCAGTTTTGGCGGGACCAAGAACACTGAAGCTTTCTTT.

This sequence joins TRBV24-1 and TRBJ2-2; 11 bases are a match to TRBD1. Unmatched junction bases numbered 2, after V lost 2 bases and J lost 4 bases. CDR3 length: 16 amino acids. CDR1 is KGHDR and CDR2 is SFDVKD in the germline V gene. CDR3 sequence reads: CATSDSGQGATGELFF. CDR3 sequence (DNA): TGTGCCACCAGTGATTCCGGACAGGGGGCCACCGGGGAGCTGTTTTTT.

This sequence joins TRBV28 and TRBJ1-1, with D unresolved. The CDR3 is made up of 13 amino acids. Deletions cut 3 bases from V and 6 bases from J, with 11 bases between. Germline V CDR1 and CDR2: MDHEN, SYDVKM. Written as DNA, the CDR3 is TGTGCCAGCAGTTTCTGGGGAAGTCCTGAAGCTTTCTTT. It translates to CASSFWGSPEAFF.

In its sample, this clonotype was seen many times. This chain connects TRBV5-1 to TRBJ2-7, with 8 bases matching TRBD2. The CDR3 is 16 amino acids. From germline, CDR1 is SGHRS and CDR2 YFSETQ. The J segment lost 1 base and the V segment lost 4 bases, leaving 10 bases of the junction unmatched. This CDR3 is CASSPKLAAGSYEQYF. Here the CDR3 DNA reads TGCGCCAGCAGCCCAAAACTAGCGGCAGGTTCCTACGAGCAGTACTTC.

This clonotype appeared many times. V and J are TRBV6-2 or TRBV6-3 and TRBJ2-7, with 11 bases matching TRBD2. V gave up 6 bases and J gave up 9 bases; unmatched junction bases: 13. The CDR3 loop spans 15 amino acids. Germline loops: CDR1 MNHEY, CDR2 SVGEGT. CDR3 loop: CASSRTGTSGTGQYF. CDR3 nucleotides: TGTGCCAGCAGCCGGACCGGGACTAGCGGCACAGGGCAGTACTTC.

V gene TRBV7-3 combines with J gene TRBJ2-5; D gene unclear. Trimming shortened V by 8 bases and J by 5 bases, and 15 bases separated the two germline ends. The CDR3 has 13 amino acids. Germline V CDR1 and CDR2: SGHTA, FQGTGA. This chain's CDR3 is CASRQFGAETQYF. The CDR3 region has the DNA TGTGCCAGCCGGCAATTTGGCGCGGAGACCCAGTACTTC.

This clonotype was observed once. The J gene is TRBJ2-5, the V gene TRBV2; D is possibly TRBD2 (5 bases). Germline V lookup: CDR1 SNHLY, CDR2 FYNNEI. The CDR3 loop spans 12 amino acids. V was pared by 7 bases and J by 5 bases, with 11 bases between. CDR3 bases: TGTGCCAGCATCGGGCTAGCTGAGACCCAGTACTTC. Protein sequence: CASIGLAETQYF. Full variable domain (missing parts from reference TRBV2 and TRBJ2-5): EPEVTQTPSHQVTQMGQEVILRCVPISNHLYFYWYRQILGQKVEFLVSFYNNEISEKSEIFDDQFSVERPDGSNFTLKIRSTKLEDSAMYFCASIGLAETQYFGPGTRLLVL.

This clonotype has a count of ten or more. This chain uses TRBV29-1 with TRBJ1-2; 7 bases are shared with TRBD1. This CDR3 has 15 residues. V lost 0 bases and J lost 7; bases outside the gene matches: 11. Germline values: CDR1 SQVTM, CDR2 ANQGSEA. CDR3 nucleotide sequence: TGCAGCGTTGAAGATCCGGCGGGAGGGGGCTTTGGCTACACCTTC. Its translation: CSVEDPAGGGFGYTF. The complete variable domain, with remaining parts taken from reference TRBV29-1 and TRBJ1-2, reads SAVISQKPSRDICQRGTSLTIQCQVDSQVTMMFWYRQQPGQSLTLIATANQGSEATYESGFVIDKFPISRPNLTFSTLTVSNMSPEDSSIYLCSVEDPAGGGFGYTFGSGTRLTVV.

V usage is TRBV27 and J usage is TRBJ1-2, with 7 bases aligning to TRBD1. Germline lookup yields CDR1 MNHEY and CDR2 SMNVEV (reference sequence). The V gene end was trimmed by 5 bases and the J gene end by 2 bases; junction bases not matched to a gene: 8. This CDR3 contains 15 residues. CDR3 bases: TGTGCCAGCAGTCCGACAGGGAGTAACAACTATGGCTACACCTTC. This encodes CASSPTGSNNYGYTF.

The chain is built from TRBV6-1 and TRBJ2-5, with TRBD1 matching 9 bases. Judging by the DNA end, TRBJ2-7 fits better; the J call may be wrong. Germline V lookup: CDR1 MNHNS, CDR2 SASEGT. The CDR3 contains 16 residues. The CDR3 sequence: CASSKGRDRELGEQYF. The CDR3 nucleotides are TGTGCCAGCAGCAAAGGCCGGGACAGGGAATTGGGCGAGCAGTACTTC.

This clonotype was counted ten times or more. The chain uses TRBV2 and TRBJ1-5; D uncertain. Deletions cut 3 bases from V and 9 bases from J, with 15 bases between. There are 14 residues in the CDR3. In germline, CDR1 is SNHLY, CDR2 FYNNEI. CDR3: CASSEPWEVRPQHF. The CDR3 DNA follows: TGTGCCAGCAGTGAGCCGTGGGAGGTTCGGCCCCAGCATTTT.

This chain joins TRBV28 and TRBJ1-1; D not certain. The CDR3 spans 15 residues. The V end was cut by 6 bases, the J end by 1 base, with 15 bases between. CDR1 is MDHEN and CDR2 is SYDVKM in the germline V gene. CDR3 DNA sequence: TGTGCCAGCAGCTCTCCTGCGGGGTCGAACACTGAAGCTTTCTTT. Protein: CASSSPAGSNTEAFF.

This sequence joins TRBV7-9 and TRBJ2-7; possible D gene TRBD2, 6 bases. V lost 7 bases and J lost 6, with 22 bases in between. Germline V gene data show CDR1 as SEHNR and CDR2 as FQNEAQ (reference sequence). The CDR3 has 15 residues. The CDR3 sequence is CASTPVPGVTSEQYF. In DNA, the CDR3 is TGTGCCAGCACCCCCGTCCCGGGAGTCACCTCCGAGCAGTACTTC.

The sample holds many counts of this clonotype. The V call is TRBV20-1, the J call TRBJ1-2; 7 bases line up with TRBD1. Germline V gene lookup returns CDR1 DFQATT and CDR2 SNEGSKA (reference sequence). This CDR3 spans 15 amino acids. V shed 0 bases, J shed 7 bases, and the junction held 11 bases outside the gene matches. In DNA form, the CDR3 reads TGCAGTGCTAGAGATGGGACAGCCGGGCTAAGTGGCTACACCTTC. Amino acid sequence: CSARDGTAGLSGYTF.